Following are 21 T cell receptor beta chains from one sample sequenced in a study of CD8 T cells in ankylosing spondylitis. Whole-study findings and limits: Characteristic of ankylosing spondylitis blood, it appeared, was a TCR beta motif comprising fewer than 10 highly homologous variants.

Using its own MiXCR run on the 5' RACE reads, TCRdb lists one record per CDR3 protein. The profile covers about 800,000 distinct CDR3 sequences, with 12% appearing a single time and about 0.5% taken by the ten largest. These receptors' antigens are unknown. The sample was blood, either unsorted or a sorted T cell fraction (not recorded which). These receptors were obtained from a male donor with ankylosing spondylitis.

This chain connects TRBV10-3 to TRBJ2-3; 9 nucleotides match TRBD1. V dropped 10 bases and J dropped 2; count of bases not matched to a gene: 10. CDR1 is ENHRY, CDR2 SYGVKD, per germline. The CDR3 runs to 15 residues. CDR3 nucleotides: TGTGCCACTACAAGCGACAGGGGGAACACAGATACGCAGTATTTT. Amino acids: CATTSDRGNTDTQYF.

The chain combines TRBV5-4 with TRBJ2-7; 10 nucleotides match TRBD2. This CDR3 spans 20 amino acids. Germline CDR1 is SGHNT and CDR2 is YYREEE (reference sequence). V shed 0 bases, J shed 2 bases, and the junction held 17 bases outside the gene matches. Here the CDR3 DNA reads TGTGCCAGCAGCTTGGGACCCGAATTCGACCTAGCGGGAGTTACCTACGAGCAGTACTTC. Translating it yields CASSLGPEFDLAGVTYEQYF.

The chain combines TRBV6-2 or TRBV6-3 with TRBJ2-5; D is ambiguous. The V end lost 2 bases, the J end lost 1 base, and 11 bases lay between the germline ends. The CDR3 runs 15 residues. CDR1 is MNHEY, CDR2 SVGEGT, per germline. As DNA, the CDR3 is TGTGCCAGCAGTTACATGACTGCGCTCCAAGAGACCCAGTACTTC. Translation: CASSYMTALQETQYF.

The CDR3: CASSFSTGIGTDTQYF. The CDR3 DNA reads TGTGCCAGCAGCTTCTCCACGGGGATCGGCACAGATACGCAGTATTTT. The gene calls are TRBV7-9 and TRBJ2-3; a weak D match, TRBD2 (5 bases). CDR1 SEHNR and CDR2 FQNEAQ come from the germline V gene (reference sequence). The CDR3 runs 16 residues. Deletions cut 3 bases from V and 1 base from J, with 14 bases between.

V usage is TRBV10-3 and J usage is TRBJ1-2; D is uncertain. The CDR3 consists of 12 residues. Germline assignment: CDR1 ENHRY and CDR2 SYGVKD. V was shortened by 0 bases and J by 3 bases, with 2 bases between the two germline ends. The CDR3 loop reads CAISESHYGYTF. In nucleotides, the CDR3 is TGTGCCATCAGTGAGTCGCACTATGGCTACACCTTC.

The CDR3: CASSYTSGGEYNEQFF. The CDR3 bases are TGTGCCAGCAGCTATACTAGCGGGGGAGAGTACAATGAGCAGTTCTTC. The chain couples TRBV4-2 to TRBJ2-1; 11 nucleotides align to TRBD2. This CDR3 spans 16 amino acids. J gave up 4 bases and V 5 bases, and 7 bases lay outside the gene matches. Germline-derived CDR1 and CDR2 are LGHNA and YNFKEQ.

This clonotype was picked up a small number of times. The rearrangement joins TRBV5-5 to TRBJ2-4; 8 bases map to TRBD1. Unmatched junction bases numbered 9, after V lost 3 bases and J lost 4 bases. CDR3 length: 16 residues. CDR1 and CDR2 (germline): SGHKS, YYEKEE (reference sequence). CDR3 residues: CASSSGQGWLKNIQYF. The CDR3 bases are TGTGCCAGCAGCTCCGGACAGGGATGGCTTAAAAACATTCAGTACTTC. Full variable domain (remainder filled in from reference TRBV5-5 and TRBJ2-4): DAGVTQSPTHLIKTRGQQVTLRCSPISGHKSVSWYQQVLGQGPQFIFQYYEKEERGRGNFPDRFSARQFPNYSSELNVNALLLGDSALYLCASSSGQGWLKNIQYFGAGTRLSVL.

This clonotype has only a few counts. This chain connects TRBV4-2 to TRBJ2-5; 7 bases match TRBD1. Germline CDR1 and CDR2: LGHNA and YNFKEQ. This CDR3 contains 16 residues. The trim removed 4 bases at V and 3 bases at J, leaving 11 bases unmatched. CDR3 protein: CASSLRSGQTKETQYF. For the CDR3, the DNA is TGTGCCAGCAGCCTCCGTTCGGGACAGACCAAAGAGACCCAGTACTTC.

V is TRBV10-3 and J is TRBJ2-5, with 7 nucleotides matching TRBD1. V lost 0 bases, J lost 5 bases, and 12 bases stayed unmatched. The germline V gene has CDR1 ENHRY and CDR2 SYGVKD. The CDR3 runs to 17 residues. CDR3 nucleotide sequence: TGTGCCATCAGTGAGTCGGAGACAGGGCGCCTTTGGGAGACCCAGTACTTC. Residues: CAISESETGRLWETQYF.

The V and J genes are TRBV18 and TRBJ2-5, with 7 bases matching TRBD1. Germline CDR1 and CDR2: KGHSH and LQKENI. V was clipped by 2 bases and J by 4 bases; unmatched bases: 4. The CDR3 covers 14 residues. The CDR3 region is CASSPATGTETQYF. CDR3 nucleotides: TGTGCCAGCTCACCAGCGACAGGGACAGAGACCCAGTACTTC.

The rearrangement joins TRBV19 to TRBJ2-5; D not certain. CDR1 is LNHDA and CDR2 is SQIVND in the germline V gene (reference sequence). V was cut by 7 bases and J by 2 bases, with 11 bases left in between. This CDR3 is 13 amino acids long. The CDR3 nucleotides read TGTGCCAGTAAGGGCAGTATTCAAGAGACCCAGTACTTC. As protein: CASKGSIQETQYF. Complete variable domain (other parts from reference TRBV19 and TRBJ2-5): DGGITQSPKYLFRKEGQNVTLSCEQNLNHDAMYWYRQDPGQGLRLIYYSQIVNDFQKGDIAEGYSVSREKKESFPLTVTSAQKNPTAFYLCASKGSIQETQYFGPGTRLLVL.

This clonotype was counted many times. The chain uses TRBV20-1 and TRBJ2-3; no definite D call. Germline loops: CDR1 DFQATT, CDR2 SNEGSKA (reference sequence). This CDR3 region has 13 residues. Between the trimmed V and J ends, which lost 3 bases and 3 bases, there was a span of 10 bases. The CDR3 bases are TGCAGTGCTAGCGGAGTTGGGACAGATACGCAGTATTTT. It encodes CSASGVGTDTQYF.

The V call is TRBV11-2, the J call TRBJ2-7; D not certain. Germline CDR1 and CDR2: SGHAT and FQNNGV. The CDR3 spans 15 residues. With 0 bases removed from V and 5 bases from J, the gap between germline ends came to 14 bases. CDR3 bases: TGTGCCAGCAGCTTAGAGGTACCTTTCCGGAACGAGCAGTACTTC. This encodes CASSLEVPFRNEQYF.

The chain couples TRBV11-2 to TRBJ2-4, with TRBD2 matching over 14 bases. In germline, CDR1 is SGHAT, CDR2 FQNNGV. Unmatched junction bases numbered 9, after V lost 5 bases and J lost 0 bases. This CDR3 region has 19 residues. CDR3: CASSPIGTSGSLAKNIQYF. In DNA form, the CDR3 reads TGTGCCAGCAGCCCAATAGGGACTAGCGGGAGCCTAGCCAAAAACATTCAGTACTTC.

The chain couples TRBV6-2 or TRBV6-3 to TRBJ2-1; the D is unclear. The germline V gene encodes CDR1 MNHEY and CDR2 SVGEGT. The CDR3 is 13 amino acids. The V and J ends lost 2 bases and 8 bases respectively, with 10 bases between them. The CDR3 bases are TGTGCCAGCAGTTACAGGATCTTTGATGAGCAGTTCTTC. Its translation: CASSYRIFDEQFF.

The chain has TRBV5-6 and TRBJ2-3; D unclear. The ends were cut back, 1 base at V and 1 base at J, with 16 bases in the middle. Germline values: CDR1 SGHDT, CDR2 YYEEEE. The length of the CDR3 is 17 residues. CDR3 sequence (DNA): TGTGCCAGCAGCTTGCTGGCAACTGCTAGGGGCACAGATACGCAGTATTTT. Its translation is CASSLLATARGTDTQYF. Combining the CDR3 with reference TRBV5-6 and TRBJ2-3 gives the whole variable domain DAGVTQSPTHLIKTRGQQVTLRCSPKSGHDTVSWYQQALGQGPQFIFQYYEEEERQRGNFPDRFSGHQFPNYSSELNVNALLLGDSALYLCASSLLATARGTDTQYFGPGTRLTVL.

The chain uses TRBV7-2 and TRBJ2-3; the D is unclear. Trimming removed 5 bases at V and 4 bases at J, with 10 bases between. Germline assignment: CDR1 SGHTA and CDR2 FQGNSA. The CDR3 is made up of 13 amino acids. The CDR3 DNA follows: TGTGCCAGCAGCAACCTCGAGGCAGATACGCAGTATTTT. Translated, it gives CASSNLEADTQYF.

This clonotype has only a few counts. J is TRBJ2-3 and V is TRBV10-3, with 12 bases matching TRBD1. The CDR3 totals 17 residues. The V gene's germline CDR1 is ENHRY and CDR2 SYGVKD. With V trimmed by 2 bases and J by 5 bases, 8 bases remained unmatched. CDR3 protein: CAISEPGTGGVEDTQYF. In nucleotides, the CDR3 is TGTGCCATCAGTGAGCCCGGGACAGGGGGCGTTGAAGATACGCAGTATTTT.

V gene TRBV24-1 combines with J gene TRBJ1-5, with TRBD1 as a possible D gene (5 bases). This CDR3 is built from 16 residues. V gave up 2 bases and J gave up 4 bases, with 14 bases separating them. CDR1 and CDR2 from the germline V gene are KGHDR and SFDVKD. DNA of the CDR3: TGTGCCACCAGTGATTCGGGGACCCGAACAAATCAGCCCCAGCATTTT. Encoded protein: CATSDSGTRTNQPQHF.

V and J are TRBV12-5 and TRBJ2-2; TRBD2 aligns across 10 bases. V was clipped by 1 base and J by 6 bases; unmatched bases: 2. CDR1 is LGHNT and CDR2 is FRNRAP in the germline V gene. This CDR3 is 15 amino acids long. CDR3 nucleotides: TGTGCTAGTGGTTTGGGACTAGCGGGCCCCGGGGAGCTGTTTTTT. It specifies CASGLGLAGPGELFF.

This chain joins TRBV18 and TRBJ2-1; D gene unclear. Trimming took 3 bases from V and 9 from J, leaving 9 bases between them. The CDR3 sequence is 12 residues long. CDR1 and CDR2 (germline): KGHSH, LQKENI. The CDR3 bases are TGTGCCAGCTCACCCGGGCTAGGTGAGCAGTTCTTC. This codes for CASSPGLGEQFF.